This passage covers 4 T cell receptor beta chains from one sample sequenced in a study of cytomegalovirus exposure and HLA in healthy donors. PCR used 60 Vbeta primers and 13 Jbeta primers. Here immunoSEQ multiplex PCR was the method, and the copy in TCRdb shows in-frame clones only, minus some. This table has tens of thousands of clones, about 66% appearing once. What was sequenced was PBMCs. These receptors were obtained from a woman aged 50 to 65 in good health and CMV-seropositive.

This clone was recorded a few times. The chain uses TRBV19 and TRBJ2-7, with D possibly TRBD1 on 6 matching bases. This CDR3 has 14 amino acids. Germline assignment: CDR1 LNHDA and CDR2 SQIVND (reference sequence). Trimming removed 3 bases from V and 4 bases from J, with 13 bases in between. CDR3 in amino acids: CASSIGGQPYEQYF. In DNA form, the CDR3 reads TGTGCCAGTAGTATTGGTGGACAGCCTTACGAGCAGTACTTC. Full variable domain (rest looked up from reference TRBV19 and TRBJ2-7): DGGITQSPKYLFRKEGQNVTLSCEQNLNHDAMYWYRQDPGQGLRLIYYSQIVNDFQKGDIAEGYSVSREKKESFPLTVTSAQKNPTAFYLCASSIGGQPYEQYFGPGTRLTVT.

J is TRBJ2-2 and V is TRBV6-5; D ambiguous. This CDR3 has 13 residues. Germline V gives CDR1 MNHEY, CDR2 SVGAGI. V was shortened by 11 bases and J by 0 bases, with 10 bases between the two germline ends. CDR3 protein: CACGSANTGELFF. The CDR3 nucleotides read TGTGCCTGCGGATCCGCGAACACCGGGGAGCTGTTTTTT.

The chain employs TRBV19 and TRBJ1-2, with 9 bases matching TRBD1. J was trimmed by 2 bases and V by 5 bases; bases with no gene match: 9. Per germline, CDR1 LNHDA and CDR2 SQIVND (reference sequence). This CDR3 has 16 amino acids. CDR3 in amino acids: CASSVSGTGSNYGYTF. The CDR3 DNA reads as TGTGCCAGTAGTGTATCCGGGACAGGGTCAAACTATGGCTACACCTTC.

The V and J genes are TRBV5-1 and TRBJ2-1; TRBD2 matches 8 bases. The germline CDR1 and CDR2 sequences are SGHRS and YFSETQ. CDR3 length equals 16 residues. V was clipped by 0 bases and J by 7 bases; unmatched bases: 9. The CDR3: CASSLVMRGASNEQFF. In DNA form, the CDR3 reads TGCGCCAGCAGCTTGGTAATGCGGGGGGCCTCGAATGAGCAGTTCTTC.